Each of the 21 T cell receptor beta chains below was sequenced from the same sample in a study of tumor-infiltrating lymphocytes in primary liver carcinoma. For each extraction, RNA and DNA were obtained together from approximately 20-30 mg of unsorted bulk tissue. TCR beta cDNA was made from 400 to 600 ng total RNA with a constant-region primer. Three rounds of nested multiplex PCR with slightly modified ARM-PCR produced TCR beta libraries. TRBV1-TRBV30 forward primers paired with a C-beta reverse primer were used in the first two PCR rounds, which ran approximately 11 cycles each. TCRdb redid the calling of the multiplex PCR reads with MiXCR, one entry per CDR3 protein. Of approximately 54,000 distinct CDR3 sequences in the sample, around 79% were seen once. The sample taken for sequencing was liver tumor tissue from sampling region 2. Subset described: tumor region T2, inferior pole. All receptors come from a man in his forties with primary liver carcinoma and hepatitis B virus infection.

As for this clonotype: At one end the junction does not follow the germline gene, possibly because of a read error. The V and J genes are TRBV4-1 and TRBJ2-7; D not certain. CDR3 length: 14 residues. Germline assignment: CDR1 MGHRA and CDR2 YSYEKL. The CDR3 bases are TGCGCCAGCATCCTCACAGTGAGCTCCTACGAGCAATACTTC. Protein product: CASILTVSSYEQYF.

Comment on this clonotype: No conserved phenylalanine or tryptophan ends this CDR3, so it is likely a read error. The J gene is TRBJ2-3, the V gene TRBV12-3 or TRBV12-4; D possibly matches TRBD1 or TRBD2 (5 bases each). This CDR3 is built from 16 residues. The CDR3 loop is CASSSAPSQGPDAQYL. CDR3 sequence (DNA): TGTGCCAGCAGTTCTGCCCCAAGCCAGGGACCAGATGCGCAGTATTTG.

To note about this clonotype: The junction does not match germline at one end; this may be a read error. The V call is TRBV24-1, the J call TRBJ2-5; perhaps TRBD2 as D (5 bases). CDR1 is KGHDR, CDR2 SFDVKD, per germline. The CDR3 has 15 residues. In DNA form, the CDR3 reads TGTGCCACCGGCGAAGAGACTAACCTTCGAGAGACCCAATACTTC. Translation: CATGEETNLRETQYF.

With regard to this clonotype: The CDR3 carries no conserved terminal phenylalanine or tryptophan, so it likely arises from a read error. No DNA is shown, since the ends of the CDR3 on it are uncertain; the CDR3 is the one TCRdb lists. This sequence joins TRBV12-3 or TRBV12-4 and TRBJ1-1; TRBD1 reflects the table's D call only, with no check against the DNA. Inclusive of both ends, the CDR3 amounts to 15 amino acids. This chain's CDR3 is CASSLGTVPNTEAFL.

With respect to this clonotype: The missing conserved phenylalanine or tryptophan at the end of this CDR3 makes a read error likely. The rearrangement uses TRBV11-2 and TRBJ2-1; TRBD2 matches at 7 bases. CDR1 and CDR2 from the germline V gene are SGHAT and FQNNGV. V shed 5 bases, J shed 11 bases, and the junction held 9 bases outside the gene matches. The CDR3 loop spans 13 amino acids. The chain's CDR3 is CASSESSAGQQFL. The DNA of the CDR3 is TGTGCCAGCAGCGAGTCCTCAGCGGGGCAGCAGTTCCTC.

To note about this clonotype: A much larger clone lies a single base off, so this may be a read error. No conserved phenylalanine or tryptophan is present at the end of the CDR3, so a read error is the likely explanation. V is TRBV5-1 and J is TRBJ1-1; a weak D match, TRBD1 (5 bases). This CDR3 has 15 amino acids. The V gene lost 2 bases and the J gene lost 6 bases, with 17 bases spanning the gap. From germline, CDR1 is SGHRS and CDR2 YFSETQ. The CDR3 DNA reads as TGCGCCAGCAGCTTAAGGGGTGATGGGGCGGCTGAAGCTTTCTCT. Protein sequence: CASSLRGDGAAEAFS.

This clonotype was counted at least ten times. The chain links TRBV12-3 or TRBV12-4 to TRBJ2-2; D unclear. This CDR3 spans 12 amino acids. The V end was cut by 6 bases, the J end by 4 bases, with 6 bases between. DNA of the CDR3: TGTGCCAGCAGCTGGAGCACCGGGGAGCTGTTTTTT. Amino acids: CASSWSTGELFF.

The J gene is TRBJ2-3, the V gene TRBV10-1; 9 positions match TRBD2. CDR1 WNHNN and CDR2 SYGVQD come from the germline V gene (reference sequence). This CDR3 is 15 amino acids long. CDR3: CASSPASGDTDTQYF. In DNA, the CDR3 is TGCGCTAGCTCTCCAGCTAGCGGGGACACAGATACGCAGTATTTT.

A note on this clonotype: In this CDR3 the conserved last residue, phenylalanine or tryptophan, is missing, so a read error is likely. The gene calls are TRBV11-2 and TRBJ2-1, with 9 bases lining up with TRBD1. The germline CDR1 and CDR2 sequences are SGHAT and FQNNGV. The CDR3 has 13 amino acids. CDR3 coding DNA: TGTGTCAGTAGCTCAGGACAGGGGAATGAGCAGTTCTTA. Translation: CVSSSGQGNEQFL.

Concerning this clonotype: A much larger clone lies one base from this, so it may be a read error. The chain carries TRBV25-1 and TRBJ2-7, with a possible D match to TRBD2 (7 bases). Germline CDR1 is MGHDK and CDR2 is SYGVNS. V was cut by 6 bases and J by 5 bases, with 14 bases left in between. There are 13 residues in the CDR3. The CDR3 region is CASSRGAANEQYF. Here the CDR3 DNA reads TGTGCCAGCAGCCGGGGGGCAGCAAACGAGCAGTACTTC.

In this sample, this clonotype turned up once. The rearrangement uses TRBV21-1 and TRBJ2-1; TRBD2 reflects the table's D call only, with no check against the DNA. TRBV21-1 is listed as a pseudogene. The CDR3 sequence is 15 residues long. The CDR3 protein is CGSSKEAGGSNEQLF. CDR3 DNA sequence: TGCGGCAGCAGCAAAGAGGCGGGAGGTAGCAATGAGCAGTTATTC.

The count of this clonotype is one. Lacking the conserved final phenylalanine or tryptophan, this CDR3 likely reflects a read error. The CDR3 bases are TGTGCCAGTAGCCCAGTAAGTGAGACCCAGTACTTA. This gives the protein CASSPVSETQYL. The chain is built from TRBV28 and TRBJ2-5; D is ambiguous. Germline CDR1 and CDR2: MDHEN and SYDVKM. The ends were cut back, 9 bases at V and 5 bases at J, with 13 bases in the middle. The CDR3 extends over 12 amino acids.

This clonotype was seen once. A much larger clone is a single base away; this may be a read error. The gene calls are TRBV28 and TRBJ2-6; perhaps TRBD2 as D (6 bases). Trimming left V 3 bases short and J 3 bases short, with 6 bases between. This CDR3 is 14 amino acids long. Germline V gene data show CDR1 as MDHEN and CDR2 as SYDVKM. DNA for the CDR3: TGTGCCAGCAGTTTGGGGGGTGGGGCCAACGTCCTGACTTTC. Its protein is CASSLGGGANVLTF.

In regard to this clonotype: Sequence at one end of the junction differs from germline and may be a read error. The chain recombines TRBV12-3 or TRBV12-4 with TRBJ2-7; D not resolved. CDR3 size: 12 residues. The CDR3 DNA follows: TGTGTCAGCAGTCTAGAGGAATACGAGCATTACTTC. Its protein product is CVSSLEEYEHYF.

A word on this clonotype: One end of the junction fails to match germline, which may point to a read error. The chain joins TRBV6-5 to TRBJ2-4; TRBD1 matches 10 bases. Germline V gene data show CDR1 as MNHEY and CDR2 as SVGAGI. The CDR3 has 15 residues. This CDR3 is CASSSPGQGMNFQYF. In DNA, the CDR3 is TGTGCCAGCAGTTCTCCGGGACAGGGGATGAACTTTCAGTATTTC.

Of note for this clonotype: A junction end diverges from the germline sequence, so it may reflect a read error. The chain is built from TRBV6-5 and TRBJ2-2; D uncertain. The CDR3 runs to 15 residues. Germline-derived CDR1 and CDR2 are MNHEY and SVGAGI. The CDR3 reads CASSYAVDDTRELFF. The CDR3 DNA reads TGTGCCAGCAGTTACGCAGTGGATGACACCAGGGAGCTGTTTTTT.

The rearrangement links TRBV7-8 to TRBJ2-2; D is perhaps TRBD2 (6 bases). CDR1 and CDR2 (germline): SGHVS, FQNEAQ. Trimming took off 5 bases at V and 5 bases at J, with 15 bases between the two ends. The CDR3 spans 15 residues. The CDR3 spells CASSDGPAGTGELFF. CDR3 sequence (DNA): TGTGCCAGCAGCGACGGGCCAGCGGGTACCGGGGAGCTGTTTTTT.

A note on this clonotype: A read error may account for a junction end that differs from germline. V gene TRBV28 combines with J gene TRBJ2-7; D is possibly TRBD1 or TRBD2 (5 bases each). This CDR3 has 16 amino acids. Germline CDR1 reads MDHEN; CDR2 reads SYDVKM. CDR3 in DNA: TGTGCCAGAAGTTCCCCCGGTGGGAAGGGACGGTACGTGCAGTACTTC. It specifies CARSSPGGKGRYVQYF.

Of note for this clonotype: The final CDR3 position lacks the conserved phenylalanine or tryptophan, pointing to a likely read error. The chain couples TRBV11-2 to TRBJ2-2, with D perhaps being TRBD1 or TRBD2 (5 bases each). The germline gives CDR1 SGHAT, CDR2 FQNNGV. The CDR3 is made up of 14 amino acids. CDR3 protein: CVSSFRLGAGELFL. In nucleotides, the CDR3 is TGTGTCAGCAGCTTCCGACTGGGGGCCGGGGAGCTGTTTCTT.

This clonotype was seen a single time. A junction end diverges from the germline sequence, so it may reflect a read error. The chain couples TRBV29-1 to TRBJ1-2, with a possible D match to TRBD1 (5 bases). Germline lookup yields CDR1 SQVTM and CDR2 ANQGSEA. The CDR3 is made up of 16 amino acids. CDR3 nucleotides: TGCGGCGTTGTCCGCCGGGAGGGGCGTTTAAACTATGACTACACCTTC. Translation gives CGVVRREGRLNYDYTF.

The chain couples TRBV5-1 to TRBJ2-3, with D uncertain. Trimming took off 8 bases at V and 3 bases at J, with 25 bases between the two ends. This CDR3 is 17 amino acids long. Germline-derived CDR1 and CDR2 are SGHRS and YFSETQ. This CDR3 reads CARSKEPPLSCTDTQYF. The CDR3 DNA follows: TGCGCCAGGAGCAAAGAACCACCTCTTAGTTGTACAGATACGCAGTATTTT.